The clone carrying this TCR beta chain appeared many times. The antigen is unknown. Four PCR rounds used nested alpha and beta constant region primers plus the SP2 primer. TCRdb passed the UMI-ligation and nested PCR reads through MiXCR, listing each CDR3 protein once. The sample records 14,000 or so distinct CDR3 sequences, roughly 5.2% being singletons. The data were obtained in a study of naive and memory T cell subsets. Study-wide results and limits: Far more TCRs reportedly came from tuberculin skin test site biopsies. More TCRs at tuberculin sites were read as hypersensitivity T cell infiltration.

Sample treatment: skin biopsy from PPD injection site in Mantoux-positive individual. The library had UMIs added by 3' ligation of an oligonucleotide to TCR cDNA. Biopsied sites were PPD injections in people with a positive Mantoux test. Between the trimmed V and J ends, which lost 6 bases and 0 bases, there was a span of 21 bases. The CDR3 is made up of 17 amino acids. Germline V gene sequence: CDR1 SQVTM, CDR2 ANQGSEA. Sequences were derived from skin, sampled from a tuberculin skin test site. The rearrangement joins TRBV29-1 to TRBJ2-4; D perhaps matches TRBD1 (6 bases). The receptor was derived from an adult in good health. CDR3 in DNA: TGCAGCGTCAAGACAGGTCTTTCCATGCTAGCCAAAAACATTCAGTACTTC. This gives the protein CSVKTGLSMLAKNIQYF. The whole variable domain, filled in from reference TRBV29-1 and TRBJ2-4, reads SAVISQKPSRDICQRGTSLTIQCQVDSQVTMMFWYRQQPGQSLTLIATANQGSEATYESGFVIDKFPISRPNLTFSTLTVSNMSPEDSSIYLCSVKTGLSMLAKNIQYFGAGTRLSVL.